The clone carrying this T cell receptor (beta chain) was detected many times. As yet, its antigen is unknown. This record comes from a study of CD8 T cells in ankylosing spondylitis. General study points: A TCR beta motif of under 10 highly homologous variants seemed to mark ankylosing spondylitis blood. The authors reported significant enrichment of disease-linked clones in matched ankylosing spondylitis synovial fluid.

The CDR3 contains 18 residues. The germline gives CDR1 DFQATT, CDR2 SNEGSKA (reference sequence). V shed 2 bases, J shed 2 bases, and the junction held 9 bases outside the gene matches. TCRdb reprocessed the 5' RACE reads with MiXCR, giving one entry per CDR3 protein. Of 200,000 to 250,000 distinct CDR3 sequences listed, 8% to 9% were seen once; the top ten hold roughly 5%. What was sequenced was blood, either unsorted or a sorted T cell fraction (not recorded which). J is TRBJ2-3 and V is TRBV20-1, with 14 nucleotides matching TRBD2. This sequence originates from a female donor with ankylosing spondylitis or in good health (not recorded which). In DNA form, the CDR3 reads TGCAGTGCTAGACAGGGACTAGCGGGAGCGGTCTCCACAGATACGCAGTATTTT. It yields the protein CSARQGLAGAVSTDTQYF.